This T cell receptor (beta chain) emerged from a study of T cells in Graves' hyperthyroidism and ophthalmopathy. With respect to this clonotype: Its antigen is still unknown.

TCR beta CDR3 sequences were amplified from RNA transcripts. Primed by the HTBI set, a first-round RT-PCR was run on the TCR CDR3. Via MiXCR, TCRdb re-called the multiplex PCR reads, giving one row per CDR3 protein. The sample yields some 770,000 distinct CDR3 sequences, roughly 17% seen once. Study-wide results and caveats: Stable hyperthyroidism and ophthalmopathy were separated using 13 V-J signatures.

Sequencing was performed on blood. The sequence was obtained from a man in his late teens or twenties with Graves' hyperthyroidism.

CDR3: CSAGGGEGAEAFF. CDR3 nucleotides: TGCAGTGCTGGAGGCGGGGAAGGCGCTGAAGCTTTCTTT. This chain links TRBV20-1 with TRBJ1-1; D is uncertain. The CDR3 totals 13 residues. Looked up from germline, CDR1 is DFQATT and CDR2 is SNEGSKA (reference sequence). V lost 5 bases and J lost 6, with 16 bases in between.